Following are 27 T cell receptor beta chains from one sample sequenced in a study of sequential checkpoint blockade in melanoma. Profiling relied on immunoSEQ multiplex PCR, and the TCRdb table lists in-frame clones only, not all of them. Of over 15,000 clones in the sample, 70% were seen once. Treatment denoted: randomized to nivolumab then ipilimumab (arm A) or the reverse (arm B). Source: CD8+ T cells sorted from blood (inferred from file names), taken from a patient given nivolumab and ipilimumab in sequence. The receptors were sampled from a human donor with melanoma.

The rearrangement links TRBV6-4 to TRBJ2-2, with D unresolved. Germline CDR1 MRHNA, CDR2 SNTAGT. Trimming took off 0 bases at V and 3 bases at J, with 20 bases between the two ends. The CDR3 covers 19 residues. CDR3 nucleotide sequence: TGTGCCAGCAGTGACTCAGAAAGGATCGGATACCGGGACACCGGGGAGCTGTTTTTT. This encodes CASSDSERIGYRDTGELFF.

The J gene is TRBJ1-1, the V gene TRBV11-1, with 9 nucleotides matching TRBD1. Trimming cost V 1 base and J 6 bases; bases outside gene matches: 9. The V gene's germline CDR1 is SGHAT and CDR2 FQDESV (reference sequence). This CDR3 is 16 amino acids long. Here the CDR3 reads CASSLGLEQGAPEAFF. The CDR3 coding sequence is TGTGCCAGCAGCTTAGGATTAGAACAGGGGGCACCTGAAGCTTTCTTT.

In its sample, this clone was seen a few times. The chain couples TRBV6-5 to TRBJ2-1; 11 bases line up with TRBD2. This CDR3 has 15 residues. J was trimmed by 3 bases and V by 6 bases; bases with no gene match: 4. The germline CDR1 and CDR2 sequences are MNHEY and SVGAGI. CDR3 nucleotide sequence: TGTGCCAGCAGCTACGGGACTAGCGGCTACAATGAGCAGTTCTTC. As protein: CASSYGTSGYNEQFF.

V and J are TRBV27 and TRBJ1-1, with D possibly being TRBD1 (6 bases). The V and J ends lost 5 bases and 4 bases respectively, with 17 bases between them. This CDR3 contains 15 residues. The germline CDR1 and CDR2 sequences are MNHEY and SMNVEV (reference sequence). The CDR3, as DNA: TGTGCCAGCAGTGGAAGGGGGTTTCCCAGCACTGAAGCTTTCTTT. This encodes CASSGRGFPSTEAFF.

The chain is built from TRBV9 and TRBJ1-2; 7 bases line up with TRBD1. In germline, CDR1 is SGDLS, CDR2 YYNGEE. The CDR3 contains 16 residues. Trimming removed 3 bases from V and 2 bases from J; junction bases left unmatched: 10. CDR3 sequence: CASSGPSSTGNYGYTF. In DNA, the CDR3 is TGTGCCAGCAGCGGTCCTTCATCGACAGGGAACTATGGCTACACCTTC.

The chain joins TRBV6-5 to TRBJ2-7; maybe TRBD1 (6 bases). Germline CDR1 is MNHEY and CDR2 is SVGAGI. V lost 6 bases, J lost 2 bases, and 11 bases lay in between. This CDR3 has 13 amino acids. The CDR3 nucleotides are TGTGCCAGCAGCCAGGGGTCTACCTACGAGCAGTACTTC. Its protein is CASSQGSTYEQYF.

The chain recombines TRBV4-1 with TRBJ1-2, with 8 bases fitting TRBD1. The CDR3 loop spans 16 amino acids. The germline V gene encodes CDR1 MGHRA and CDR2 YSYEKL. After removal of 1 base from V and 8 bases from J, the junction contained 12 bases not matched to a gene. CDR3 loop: CASSQALRGLREGYTF. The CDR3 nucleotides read TGCGCCAGCAGCCAAGCCCTCAGGGGGCTTCGGGAGGGCTACACCTTC.

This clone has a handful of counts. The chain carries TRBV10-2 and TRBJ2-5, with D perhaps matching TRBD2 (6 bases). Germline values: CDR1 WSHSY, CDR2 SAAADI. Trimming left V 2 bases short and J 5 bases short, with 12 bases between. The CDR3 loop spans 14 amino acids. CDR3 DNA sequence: TGCGCCAGCAGTGAGCAGGCAGGGAGGGAGACCCAGTACTTC. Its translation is CASSEQAGRETQYF.

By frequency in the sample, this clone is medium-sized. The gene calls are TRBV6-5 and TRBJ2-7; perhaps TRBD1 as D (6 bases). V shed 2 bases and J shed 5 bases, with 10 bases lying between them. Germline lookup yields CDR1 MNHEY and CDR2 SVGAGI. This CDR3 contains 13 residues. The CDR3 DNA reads TGTGCCAGCAGTTACACAGGGACCGACGAGCAGTACTTC. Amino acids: CASSYTGTDEQYF.

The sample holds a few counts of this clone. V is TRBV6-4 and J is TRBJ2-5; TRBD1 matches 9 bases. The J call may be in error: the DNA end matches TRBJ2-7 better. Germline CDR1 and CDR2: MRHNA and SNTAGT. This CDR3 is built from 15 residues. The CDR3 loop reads CASSEPGQGTYEQYF. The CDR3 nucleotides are TGTGCCAGCAGTGAACCGGGACAGGGTACGTACGAGCAGTACTTC.

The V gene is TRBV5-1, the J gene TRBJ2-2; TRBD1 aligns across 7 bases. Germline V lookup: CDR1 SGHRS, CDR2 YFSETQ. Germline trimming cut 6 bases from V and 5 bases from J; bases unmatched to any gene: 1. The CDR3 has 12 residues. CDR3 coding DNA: TGCGCCAGCACACAGGGGACCGGGGAGCTGTTTTTT. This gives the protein CASTQGTGELFF.

The CDR3 sequence is CASSFPGTSGGDSYEQYF. The CDR3 bases are TGTGCCAGCAGCTTCCCCGGGACTAGCGGGGGGGACTCCTACGAGCAGTACTTC. The gene calls are TRBV7-2 and TRBJ2-5, with TRBD2 matching over 16 bases. Judging by the DNA end, TRBJ2-7 fits better; the J call may be wrong. Germline V gene data show CDR1 as SGHTA and CDR2 as FQGNSA. This CDR3 has 18 residues.

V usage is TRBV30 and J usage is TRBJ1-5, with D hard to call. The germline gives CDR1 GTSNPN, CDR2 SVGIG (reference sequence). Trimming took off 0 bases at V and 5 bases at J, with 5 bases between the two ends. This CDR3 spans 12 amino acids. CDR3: CAWSVRDQPQHF. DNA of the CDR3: TGTGCCTGGAGTGTACGGGATCAGCCCCAGCATTTT.

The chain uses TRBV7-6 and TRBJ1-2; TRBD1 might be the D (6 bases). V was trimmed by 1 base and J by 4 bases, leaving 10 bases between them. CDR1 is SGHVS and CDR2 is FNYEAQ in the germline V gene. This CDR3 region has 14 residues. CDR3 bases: TGTGCCAGCAGCTTAGGACAGGACAGCTATGGCTACACCTTC. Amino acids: CASSLGQDSYGYTF.

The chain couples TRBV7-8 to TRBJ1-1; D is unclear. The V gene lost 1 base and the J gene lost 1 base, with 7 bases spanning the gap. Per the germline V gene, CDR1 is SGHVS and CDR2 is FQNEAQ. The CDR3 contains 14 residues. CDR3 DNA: TGTGCCAGCAGCTTAGGGCACCCGAACACTGAAGCTTTCTTT. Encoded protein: CASSLGHPNTEAFF.

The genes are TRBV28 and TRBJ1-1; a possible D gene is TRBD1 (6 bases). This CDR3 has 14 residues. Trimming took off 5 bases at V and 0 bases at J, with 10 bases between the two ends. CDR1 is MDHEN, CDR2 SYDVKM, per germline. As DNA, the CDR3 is TGTGCCAGCAGTACCCGGACAGTGAACACTGAAGCTTTCTTT. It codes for CASSTRTVNTEAFF.

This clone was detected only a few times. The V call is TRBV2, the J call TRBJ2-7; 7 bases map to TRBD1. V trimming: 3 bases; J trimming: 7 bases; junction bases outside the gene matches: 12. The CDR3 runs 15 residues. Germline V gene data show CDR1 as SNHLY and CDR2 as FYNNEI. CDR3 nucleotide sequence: TGTGCCAGCAGTGATACAAACAGGGGTACGGATGAGCAGTACTTC. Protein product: CASSDTNRGTDEQYF. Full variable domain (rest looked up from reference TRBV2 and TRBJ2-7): EPEVTQTPSHQVTQMGQEVILRCVPISNHLYFYWYRQILGQKVEFLVSFYNNEISEKSEIFDDQFSVERPDGSNFTLKIRSTKLEDSAMYFCASSDTNRGTDEQYFGPGTRLTVT.

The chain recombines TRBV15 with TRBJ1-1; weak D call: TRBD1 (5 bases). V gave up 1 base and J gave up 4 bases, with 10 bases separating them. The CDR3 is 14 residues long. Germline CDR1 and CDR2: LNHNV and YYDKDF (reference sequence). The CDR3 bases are TGTGCCACCAGCAGAGGGGTGGGGGGCACTGAAGCTTTCTTT. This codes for CATSRGVGGTEAFF.

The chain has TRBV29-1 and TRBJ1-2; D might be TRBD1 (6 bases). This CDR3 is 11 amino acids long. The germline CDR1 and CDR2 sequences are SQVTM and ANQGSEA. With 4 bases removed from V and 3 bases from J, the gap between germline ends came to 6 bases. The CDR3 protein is CSVGQDYGYTF. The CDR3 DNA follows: TGCAGCGTTGGACAGGACTATGGCTACACCTTC.

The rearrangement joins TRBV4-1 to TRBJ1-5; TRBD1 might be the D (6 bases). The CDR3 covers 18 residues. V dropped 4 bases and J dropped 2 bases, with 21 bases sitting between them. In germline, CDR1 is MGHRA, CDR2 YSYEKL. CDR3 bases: TGCGCCAGCAGCCTATCTCCCCCACAGGGTAGGGGCAATCAGCCCCAGCATTTT. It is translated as CASSLSPPQGRGNQPQHF.

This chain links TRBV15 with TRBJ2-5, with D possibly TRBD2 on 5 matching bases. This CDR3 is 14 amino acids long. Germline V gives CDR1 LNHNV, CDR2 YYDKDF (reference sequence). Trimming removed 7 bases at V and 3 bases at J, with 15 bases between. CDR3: CATIDPWGEETQYF. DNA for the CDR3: TGTGCCACCATAGACCCCTGGGGAGAAGAGACCCAGTACTTC.

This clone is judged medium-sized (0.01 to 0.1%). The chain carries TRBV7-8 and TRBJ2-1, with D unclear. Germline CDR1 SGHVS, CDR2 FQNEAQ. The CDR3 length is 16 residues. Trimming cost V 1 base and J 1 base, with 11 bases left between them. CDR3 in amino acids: CASSLGPGGSYNEQFF. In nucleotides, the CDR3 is TGTGCCAGCAGCTTAGGACCTGGCGGTTCCTACAATGAGCAGTTCTTC.

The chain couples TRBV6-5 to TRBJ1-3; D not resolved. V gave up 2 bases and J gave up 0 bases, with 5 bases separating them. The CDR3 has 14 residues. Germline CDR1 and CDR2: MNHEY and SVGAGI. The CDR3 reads CASSYRGSGNTIYF. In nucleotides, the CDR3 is TGTGCCAGCAGTTACCGGGGCTCTGGAAACACCATATATTTT.

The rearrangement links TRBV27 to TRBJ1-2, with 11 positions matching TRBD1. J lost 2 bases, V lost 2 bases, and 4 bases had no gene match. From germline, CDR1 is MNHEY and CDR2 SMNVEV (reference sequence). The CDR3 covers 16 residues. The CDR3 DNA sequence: TGTGCCAGCAGTTTAAGTCGGACAGGGGGCAACTATGGCTACACCTTC. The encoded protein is CASSLSRTGGNYGYTF.

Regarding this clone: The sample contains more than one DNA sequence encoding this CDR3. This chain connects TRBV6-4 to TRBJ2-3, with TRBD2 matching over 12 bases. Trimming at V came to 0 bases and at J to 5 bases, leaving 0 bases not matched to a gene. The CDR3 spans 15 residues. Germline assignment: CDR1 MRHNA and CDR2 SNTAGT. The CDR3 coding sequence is TGTGCCAGCAGTGACTCGACTAGCGGGGGAGATACGCAGTATTTT. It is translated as CASSDSTSGGDTQYF.

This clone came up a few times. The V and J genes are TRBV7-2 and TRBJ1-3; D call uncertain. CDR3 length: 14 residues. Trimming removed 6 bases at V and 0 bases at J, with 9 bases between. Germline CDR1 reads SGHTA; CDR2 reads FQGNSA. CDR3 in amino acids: CASSSTASGNTIYF. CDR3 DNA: TGTGCCAGCAGTTCCACAGCCTCTGGAAACACCATATATTTT.

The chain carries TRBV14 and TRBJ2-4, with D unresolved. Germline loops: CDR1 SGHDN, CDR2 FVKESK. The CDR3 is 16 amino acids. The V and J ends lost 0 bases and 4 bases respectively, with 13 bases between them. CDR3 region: CASSQDGAFGKNIQYF. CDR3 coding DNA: TGTGCCAGCAGCCAAGACGGAGCATTTGGGAAAAACATTCAGTACTTC.